The next 9 T cell receptor beta chains were all read from a single sample in a study of CD8 T cell repertoires and HIV-1 epitope variants. These TCRs' antigens remain unknown. TCRdb keeps only in-frame clones here, not all; method: immunoSEQ multiplex PCR. Of roughly 4,800 clones detected, around two thirds appear once; the ten largest clones hold less than 45%. Sequencing used cultured CD8+ T cells derived from PBMCs. All receptors derive from a male donor with HIV.

The gene calls are TRBV19 and TRBJ1-2; D call uncertain. Germline assignment: CDR1 LNHDA and CDR2 SQIVND (reference sequence). The CDR3 extends over 15 amino acids. V was shortened by 7 bases and J by 0 bases, with 15 bases between the two germline ends. The CDR3 region has the DNA TGTGCCAGTAATATCAGGCAGGCAGCTAACTATGGCTACACCTTC. Amino acids: CASNIRQAANYGYTF.

This sequence joins TRBV19 and TRBJ2-7; no reliable D call. The V end lost 7 bases, the J end lost 5 bases, and 12 bases lay between the germline ends. This CDR3 has 12 residues. Germline CDR1 and CDR2: LNHDA and SQIVND (reference sequence). The CDR3 nucleotides read TGTGCCAGTATGGGTAGCACTCACGAGCAGTACTTC. It is translated as CASMGSTHEQYF.

CDR3 sequence: CASSPISTSGSSYEQYF. In DNA, the CDR3 is TGTGCCAGCAGCCCCATCTCTACTAGCGGGAGCTCCTACGAGCAGTACTTC. This chain links TRBV27 with TRBJ2-7; 11 bases match TRBD2. CDR1 and CDR2 (germline): MNHEY, SMNVEV (reference sequence). This CDR3 is 17 amino acids long. Germline trimming cut 6 bases from V and 0 bases from J; bases unmatched to any gene: 10.

This clone came up a few times. The chain is built from TRBV19 and TRBJ1-1; TRBD1 is a possible D gene (5 bases). Germline CDR1 LNHDA, CDR2 SQIVND (reference sequence). V shed 5 bases and J shed 0 bases, with 13 bases lying between them. The length of the CDR3 is 15 residues. CDR3 sequence reads: CASSDYGALNTEAFF. The CDR3 DNA follows: TGTGCCAGTAGTGATTACGGGGCTCTGAACACTGAAGCTTTCTTT.

There are a few counts of this clone. The chain couples TRBV13 to TRBJ1-6; TRBD1 matches 8 bases. The CDR3 loop spans 17 amino acids. The germline V gene encodes CDR1 PRHDT and CDR2 FYEKMQ (reference sequence). V gave up 6 bases and J gave up 3 bases; unmatched junction bases: 10. The CDR3 region has the DNA TGTGCCAGCAGACTCTCGGACAGGGCGGTCTATAATTCACCCCTCCACTTT. As protein: CASRLSDRAVYNSPLHF.

The V gene is TRBV11-2, the J gene TRBJ2-1; 13 bases fit TRBD2. V lost 0 bases and J lost 7; bases outside the gene matches: 12. The CDR3 has 19 residues. In germline, CDR1 is SGHAT, CDR2 FQNNGV. The CDR3 bases are TGTGCCAGCAGCTTAGATCAACTGAGACTAGCGGGGGGCCGGAATGAGCAGTTCTTC. As protein: CASSLDQLRLAGGRNEQFF.

This sequence joins TRBV7-2 and TRBJ1-3; the match to TRBD1 covers 7 bases. Unmatched junction bases numbered 6, after V lost 5 bases and J lost 2 bases. The CDR3 is 15 amino acids. Germline values: CDR1 SGHTA, CDR2 FQGNSA. The CDR3, as DNA: TGTGCCAGCAGCCACGGGACAGAAACTGGAAACACCATATATTTT. Protein product: CASSHGTETGNTIYF.

The rearrangement links TRBV19 to TRBJ2-1; 7 bases fit TRBD1. Trimming cost V 9 bases and J 7 bases; bases outside gene matches: 9. Germline V gene data show CDR1 as LNHDA and CDR2 as SQIVND (reference sequence). CDR3 length equals 13 residues. The CDR3 reads CASLRTGRNEQFF. The CDR3 coding sequence is TGTGCCAGCCTCAGGACAGGTCGAAATGAGCAGTTCTTC. The full variable domain, its missing parts supplied by reference TRBV19 and TRBJ2-1, is DGGITQSPKYLFRKEGQNVTLSCEQNLNHDAMYWYRQDPGQGLRLIYYSQIVNDFQKGDIAEGYSVSREKKESFPLTVTSAQKNPTAFYLCASLRTGRNEQFFGPGTRLTVL.

The chain combines TRBV19 with TRBJ1-1, with 8 bases fitting TRBD1. The germline V gene has CDR1 LNHDA and CDR2 SQIVND (reference sequence). V was pared by 1 base and J by 5 bases, with 9 bases of the junction left unmatched. This CDR3 is 16 amino acids long. The CDR3 loop is CASSIADRGPRTEAFF. For the CDR3, the DNA is TGTGCCAGTAGTATAGCAGACAGGGGCCCCCGGACTGAAGCTTTCTTT. Based on the CDR3 plus reference TRBV19 and TRBJ1-1, the full variable domain is DGGITQSPKYLFRKEGQNVTLSCEQNLNHDAMYWYRQDPGQGLRLIYYSQIVNDFQKGDIAEGYSVSREKKESFPLTVTSAQKNPTAFYLCASSIADRGPRTEAFFGQGTRLTVV.